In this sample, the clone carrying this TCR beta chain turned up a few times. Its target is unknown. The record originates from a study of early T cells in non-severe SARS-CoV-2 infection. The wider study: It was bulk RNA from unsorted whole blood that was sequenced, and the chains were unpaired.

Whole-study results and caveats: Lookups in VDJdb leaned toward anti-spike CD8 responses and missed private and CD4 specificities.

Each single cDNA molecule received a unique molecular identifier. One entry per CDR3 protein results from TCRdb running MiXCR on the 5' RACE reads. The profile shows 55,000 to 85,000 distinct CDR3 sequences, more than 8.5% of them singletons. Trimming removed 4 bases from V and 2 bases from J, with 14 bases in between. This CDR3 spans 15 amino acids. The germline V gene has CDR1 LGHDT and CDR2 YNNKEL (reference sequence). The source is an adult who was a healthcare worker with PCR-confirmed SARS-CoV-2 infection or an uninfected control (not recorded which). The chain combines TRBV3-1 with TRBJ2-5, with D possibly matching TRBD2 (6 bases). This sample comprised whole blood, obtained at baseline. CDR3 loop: CASSPSGLAQETQYF. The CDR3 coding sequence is TGTGCCAGCAGCCCCAGCGGGTTAGCTCAAGAGACCCAGTACTTC.